This T cell receptor beta chain appears in the sequencing data of a study of human T cells and chemical hapten exposure. This clonotype was observed many times. The CDR3 has 15 residues. After removal of 3 bases from V and 2 bases from J, the junction contained 3 bases not matched to a gene. Time point noted: patch test 1, 2 weeks after DPC sensitization. Treatment denoted: therapeutic diphenylcyclopropenone sensitization with weekly scalp DPC. Researchers extracted total RNA from unfractionated whole blood. TCRdb re-derived calls from the RACE reads in MiXCR, one entry per CDR3 protein. The sample consists of 39,000 or so distinct CDR3 sequences, around 3.8% of them appearing once.

The genes are TRBV12-3 or TRBV12-4 and TRBJ2-2; 7 bases are shared with TRBD1. Here the sequenced sample was whole blood, taken in connection with sensitization to the hapten diphenylcyclopropenone (DPC). The sequence was collected from a man aged 45 to 65 with alopecia areata. Some clones in this sample may be carry-over from other donors' samples. The CDR3, as DNA: TGTGCCAGCAGTTTTAACAGGGGCAACACCGGGGAGCTGTTTTTT. Translation gives CASSFNRGNTGELFF.